These 23 T cell receptor beta chains originate from one sample sequenced in a study of CD8+ T cells in alopecia areata. RNA, once extracted, was reverse transcribed into cDNA for use as the sequencing template. Here immunoSEQ multiplex PCR was the method, and the copy in TCRdb shows in-frame clones only, minus some. The sample has roughly 200,000 clones, approximately 45% seen once. The treatment here: oral pan-JAK inhibitor, 5-10 mg twice daily. The starting material was CD4+ T cells sorted from blood, obtained at roughly week 36, from a patient treated with tofacitinib. These receptors were obtained from a human donor with alopecia areata.

The rearrangement links TRBV6-5 to TRBJ2-5; D is uncertain. The V end lost 6 bases, the J end lost 3 bases, and 5 bases lay between the germline ends. The CDR3 is made up of 11 amino acids. Germline values: CDR1 MNHEY, CDR2 SVGAGI. CDR3 amino acids: CASSAKETQYF. In nucleotides, the CDR3 is TGTGCCAGCAGCGCTAAAGAGACCCAGTACTTC.

This clone came up a few times. The rearrangement links TRBV4-1 to TRBJ2-6, with 7 positions matching TRBD1. The CDR3 is 18 amino acids. V was pared by 1 base and J by 1 base, with 7 bases of the junction left unmatched. Germline V CDR1 and CDR2: MGHRA, YSYEKL. The CDR3 DNA is TGCGCCAGCAGCCAAGCCGGGACAGCACGGTCTGGGGCCAACGTCCTGACTTTC. Translated: CASSQAGTARSGANVLTF.

This clone appeared a few times. V usage is TRBV28 and J usage is TRBJ1-2; no definite D call. The germline V gene has CDR1 MDHEN and CDR2 SYDVKM. CDR3 length equals 16 residues. The V gene lost 3 bases and the J gene lost 0 bases, with 14 bases spanning the gap. CDR3: CASSLGRTKANYGYTF. DNA for the CDR3: TGTGCCAGCAGTTTGGGGAGGACTAAAGCTAACTATGGCTACACCTTC.

The chain employs TRBV6-5 and TRBJ2-2, with no clear D. Germline V gene data show CDR1 as MNHEY and CDR2 as SVGAGI. The CDR3 length is 14 residues. V was cut by 4 bases and J by 5 bases, with 11 bases left in between. CDR3 bases: TGTGCCAGCAGTTCGACTCGTGGGACCGGGGAGCTGTTTTTT. It specifies CASSSTRGTGELFF.

This rearrangement joins TRBV27 to TRBJ2-7; 9 bases map to TRBD1. Germline CDR1 MNHEY, CDR2 SMNVEV (reference sequence). V shed 6 bases and J 3 bases; nucleotides not matched to a gene: 9. The CDR3 runs 15 residues. The DNA of the CDR3 is TGTGCCAGCAGACCGACAGGGGGAACTCGCTACGAGCAGTACTTC. Translation: CASRPTGGTRYEQYF.

This clone was detected only a few times. This chain links TRBV29-1 with TRBJ2-5; 8 bases are shared with TRBD1. CDR1 is SQVTM, CDR2 ANQGSEA, per germline. V shed 6 bases, J shed 5 bases, and the junction held 8 bases outside the gene matches. This CDR3 comprises 13 residues. CDR3 nucleotide sequence: TGCAGCGTATTACAGGGGGGAAGGGAGACCCAGTACTTC. Protein sequence: CSVLQGGRETQYF.

V usage is TRBV28 and J usage is TRBJ2-7; the D gene is possibly TRBD2 (6 bases). There are 12 residues in the CDR3. Trimming pared 6 bases from V and 5 bases from J, leaving 11 bases between. The germline CDR1 and CDR2 sequences are MDHEN and SYDVKM. CDR3 sequence: CASSPGLNEQYF. The CDR3 nucleotides read TGTGCCAGCAGCCCCGGACTAAACGAGCAGTACTTC.

This clone was recorded a few times. The rearrangement joins TRBV7-7 to TRBJ2-7, with D maybe TRBD2 (5 bases). Germline CDR1 is SSHAT and CDR2 is FNYEAQ (reference sequence). V was pared by 1 base and J by 6 bases, with 10 bases between. The CDR3 consists of 13 residues. CDR3 protein: CASSLGQGGEQYF. CDR3 coding DNA: TGTGCCAGCAGCTTAGGGCAAGGAGGCGAGCAGTACTTC.

This clone was counted a few times. This chain links TRBV14 with TRBJ2-5, with D possibly matching TRBD2 (5 bases). Per germline, CDR1 SGHDN and CDR2 FVKESK. This CDR3 is 14 amino acids long. The V end lost 2 bases, the J end lost 5 bases, and 12 bases lay between the germline ends. The CDR3 sequence: CASSQFSVRETQYF. The CDR3 DNA reads TGTGCCAGCAGCCAATTTAGCGTACGGGAGACCCAGTACTTC.

CDR3 amino acids: CSARSSTEAFF. In DNA form, the CDR3 reads TGCAGCGCTCGATCATCCACTGAAGCTTTCTTT. The chain is built from TRBV29-1 and TRBJ1-1; D ambiguous. Trimming stripped 7 bases from V and 4 bases from J, with 10 bases between. The CDR3 runs to 11 residues. Germline lookup yields CDR1 SQVTM and CDR2 ANQGSEA.

This clone was counted a few times. The genes are TRBV29-1 and TRBJ2-1; the D is unclear. Germline CDR1 and CDR2: SQVTM and ANQGSEA. V lost 3 bases and J lost 5, with 5 bases in between. The CDR3 sequence is 11 residues long. The CDR3 here is CSVDSHNEQFF. CDR3 DNA: TGCAGCGTTGACAGCCACAATGAGCAGTTCTTC.

This clone was recorded only once. This chain uses TRBV27 with TRBJ2-1; 16 bases map to TRBD2. CDR1 is MNHEY and CDR2 is SMNVEV in the germline V gene (reference sequence). CDR3 size: 16 residues. With V trimmed by 8 bases and J by 9 bases, 10 bases remained unmatched. The CDR3 sequence is CASGSGTSGRAPEQFF. DNA for the CDR3: TGTGCCAGCGGCTCCGGGACTAGCGGGAGGGCCCCTGAGCAGTTCTTC.

V is TRBV5-6 and J is TRBJ2-1; D gene ambiguous. V gave up 4 bases and J gave up 6 bases, with 23 bases separating them. The CDR3 runs to 17 residues. Germline V gives CDR1 SGHDT, CDR2 YYEEEE. The CDR3 here is CASSPFHVGVLSNEQFF. The CDR3 coding sequence is TGTGCCAGCAGCCCGTTTCATGTCGGTGTCCTCTCCAATGAGCAGTTCTTC.

The V call is TRBV4-2, the J call TRBJ2-1; D is unresolved. Germline CDR1 is LGHNA and CDR2 is YNFKEQ. Between the trimmed V and J ends, which lost 1 base and 4 bases, there was a span of 14 bases. The CDR3 loop spans 16 amino acids. CDR3 sequence: CASSQVALTRYNEQFF. The CDR3 bases are TGTGCCAGCAGCCAAGTAGCACTCACAAGGTACAATGAGCAGTTCTTC.

There are a few counts of this clone. The chain has TRBV6-1 and TRBJ2-3, with 7 bases matching TRBD2. V lost 10 bases to trimming and J lost 4 bases; unmatched junction nucleotides: 8. The CDR3 totals 13 residues. The germline CDR1 and CDR2 sequences are MNHNS and SASEGT. The CDR3 loop reads CATSSSGSDTQYF. CDR3 coding DNA: TGTGCCACCTCCTCTAGCGGTTCAGATACGCAGTATTTT.

This chain links TRBV18 with TRBJ2-7; possibly TRBD1 for D (6 bases). CDR3 length: 13 residues. From germline, CDR1 is KGHSH and CDR2 LQKENI. Trimming shortened V by 3 bases and J by 6 bases, and 12 bases separated the two germline ends. The CDR3, as DNA: TGTGCCAGCTCACCGAGGGACATCGGCGAGCAGTACTTC. Its translation is CASSPRDIGEQYF.

There are a few counts of this clone. The chain couples TRBV9 to TRBJ2-5, with no clear D. Germline CDR1 SGDLS, CDR2 YYNGEE. The CDR3 sequence is 15 residues long. The V gene lost 4 bases and the J gene lost 3 bases, with 16 bases spanning the gap. This chain's CDR3 is CASSPLLWGEETQYF. CDR3 DNA: TGTGCCAGCAGCCCCCTTCTCTGGGGTGAAGAGACCCAGTACTTC. The entire variable domain, with the rest obtained from reference TRBV9 and TRBJ2-5, is as follows: DSGVTQTPKHLITATGQRVTLRCSPRSGDLSVYWYQQSLDQGLQFLIQYYNGEERAKGNILERFSAQQFPDLHSELNLSSLELGDSALYFCASSPLLWGEETQYFGPGTRLLVL.

The chain uses TRBV6-6 and TRBJ1-2; 7 bases align to TRBD1. Germline CDR1 is MNHNY and CDR2 is SVGAGI (reference sequence). With 7 bases clipped from V and 3 bases from J, the junction kept 11 bases outside the gene matches. The length of the CDR3 is 15 residues. The CDR3 DNA reads TGTGCCAGCAACTTGGGTCAGGGGGTGGACTATGGCTACACCTTC. Its translation is CASNLGQGVDYGYTF.

This clone occurred once. J is TRBJ2-6 and V is TRBV4-2; D ambiguous. Germline loops: CDR1 LGHNA, CDR2 YNFKEQ. Between the trimmed V and J ends, which lost 3 bases and 11 bases, there was a span of 14 bases. The CDR3 has 14 amino acids. CDR3 nucleotides: TGTGCCAGCAGCCACCCGGACGCTAGATACGTCCTGACTTTC. Protein: CASSHPDARYVLTF.

A few counts support this clone. The V and J genes are TRBV27 and TRBJ1-5; perhaps TRBD1 as D (5 bases). The V gene lost 5 bases and the J gene lost 0 bases, with 11 bases spanning the gap. This CDR3 region has 15 residues. Germline CDR1 is MNHEY and CDR2 is SMNVEV (reference sequence). CDR3 region: CASSTRVGSNQPQHF. CDR3 nucleotide sequence: TGTGCCAGCAGTACCAGGGTGGGTAGCAATCAGCCCCAGCATTTT.

The CDR3 sequence: CASSLGTAGNQPQHF. CDR3 nucleotides: TGCGCCAGCAGCTTAGGGACGGCGGGCAATCAGCCCCAGCATTTT. V and J are TRBV5-1 and TRBJ1-5; D is possibly TRBD1 (5 bases). V was trimmed by 2 bases and J by 2 bases, leaving 11 bases between them. Germline-derived CDR1 and CDR2 are SGHRS and YFSETQ. CDR3 length: 15 residues.

The J gene is TRBJ1-2, the V gene TRBV27, with D possibly being TRBD1 (6 bases). The CDR3 runs 14 residues. V lost 6 bases and J lost 8, with 19 bases in between. Germline CDR1 MNHEY, CDR2 SMNVEV (reference sequence). CDR3 amino acids: CASSPAGAYRGYTF. CDR3 bases: TGTGCCAGCAGCCCAGCAGGGGCGTATAGAGGCTACACCTTC.

The genes are TRBV29-1 and TRBJ2-7; 14 positions match TRBD2. V shed 7 bases, J shed 3 bases, and the junction held 8 bases outside the gene matches. This CDR3 is 15 amino acids long. Germline V gene sequence: CDR1 SQVTM, CDR2 ANQGSEA. Here the CDR3 DNA reads TGCAGCGCCCGGGGACTAGCGGGAGAGGGCTACGAGCAGTACTTC. Translating gives CSARGLAGEGYEQYF.